Below, 4 T cell receptor beta chains from the same sample are listed, as sequenced in a study of blood T cell repertoires in COVID-19. The data were produced by immunoSEQ multiplex PCR, yet TCRdb's version contains in-frame clones alone and is incomplete. The data show 110,000 to 150,000 clones, around four fifths seen once. Sequencing was performed on peripheral blood. The receptor set was obtained from a human donor in a cohort sampled during active COVID-19.

The chain combines TRBV11-3 with TRBJ2-2; 9 bases align to TRBD1. The length of the CDR3 is 15 residues. Per the germline V gene, CDR1 is SGHNT and CDR2 is YENEEA. Trimming cost V 5 bases and J 4 bases; bases outside gene matches: 5. The CDR3 loop reads CASSPRTGATGELFF. The CDR3 coding sequence is TGTGCCAGCAGCCCACGGACAGGGGCCACCGGGGAGCTGTTTTTT.

This chain joins TRBV19 and TRBJ1-2, with 7 positions matching TRBD1. V dropped 7 bases and J dropped 5; count of bases not matched to a gene: 10. Germline CDR1 reads LNHDA; CDR2 reads SQIVND (reference sequence). There are 14 residues in the CDR3. The CDR3 DNA follows: TGTGCCAGTACCAATCGTCCAGGGGGGTATGGCTACACCTTC. Protein: CASTNRPGGYGYTF.

This chain links TRBV11-2 with TRBJ1-2, with a possible D match to TRBD1 (5 bases). V dropped 5 bases and J dropped 2 bases, with 12 bases sitting between them. Per the germline V gene, CDR1 is SGHAT and CDR2 is FQNNGV. The CDR3 sequence is 14 residues long. The CDR3 DNA reads TGTGCCAGCAGCCCGGGGCGGGGGAACTATGGCTACACCTTC. Translating gives CASSPGRGNYGYTF.

The chain links TRBV7-9 to TRBJ2-1; 11 bases map to TRBD2. The length of the CDR3 is 16 residues. CDR1 SEHNR and CDR2 FQNEAQ come from the germline V gene (reference sequence). V trimming: 4 bases; J trimming: 2 bases; junction bases outside the gene matches: 4. As DNA, the CDR3 is TGTGCCAGCAGCTCCGGGACTAGCGGACCCTACAATGAGCAGTTCTTC. It translates to CASSSGTSGPYNEQFF. The full variable domain, completed using reference TRBV7-9 and TRBJ2-1, is DTGVSQNPRHKITKRGQNVTFRCDPISEHNRLYWYRQTLGQGPEFLTYFQNEAQLEKSRLLSDRFSAERPKGSFSTLEIQRTEQGDSAMYLCASSSGTSGPYNEQFFGPGTRLTVL.